This T cell receptor beta chain was captured by sequencing in a study of blood T cell repertoires in COVID-19. Looking at the study overall: COVID-19 samples collected from the United States, Italy and Spain covered acute and convalescent phases.

The repertoire was sequenced with immunoSEQ multiplex PCR; TCRdb's copy has only in-frame clones and lacks some. The profile shows approximately 150,000 clones, about 86% of them singletons. The CDR3 consists of 16 residues. The germline CDR1 and CDR2 sequences are MDHEN and SYDVKM. V shed 3 bases, J shed 7 bases, and the junction held 9 bases outside the gene matches. The J gene is TRBJ1-6, the V gene TRBV28, with 7 bases that match TRBD1. Sequenced: peripheral blood. The TCR comes from a woman between 45 and 65 years old with active or convalescent COVID-19. The CDR3 reads CASSLSGTVNNSPLHF. The CDR3 DNA reads TGTGCCAGCAGTTTGTCCGGGACAGTGAACAATTCACCCCTCCACTTT.